A single sample gave rise to the 29 T cell receptor beta chains below, sequenced in a study of neurological immune-mediated disorders. TCRdb re-called the 5' RACE reads with MiXCR, one entry per CDR3 protein. The top ten hold 1.8% of the sample, which has 60,000 or so distinct CDR3 sequences, approximately 10% seen once. The sample taken for sequencing was PBMCs. These receptors originate from a man aged 55 to 70 in good health.

Note on this clonotype: One junction end does not reproduce the germline sequence, and a read error may be involved. The rearrangement uses TRBV27 and TRBJ2-3; 9 bases are a match to TRBD2. Germline loops: CDR1 MNHEY, CDR2 SMNVEV (reference sequence). The CDR3 is made up of 17 amino acids. CDR3 in amino acids: CVSILSLAGVGTDTQYF. The CDR3 nucleotides read TGTGTCAGCATTTTATCGTTAGCGGGGGTCGGCACAGATACGCAGTATTTT.

This clonotype was found many times. J is TRBJ2-2 and V is TRBV29-1; maybe TRBD1 (5 bases). Germline V gene data show CDR1 as SQVTM and CDR2 as ANQGSEA. The CDR3 loop spans 12 amino acids. V was trimmed by 8 bases and J by 0 bases, leaving 7 bases between them. CDR3 DNA sequence: TGCAGCTCCAGGGCGAACACCGGGGAGCTGTTTTTT. Translated: CSSRANTGELFF.

This clonotype was picked up many times. The V gene is TRBV20-1, the J gene TRBJ1-1, with D hard to call. The CDR3 extends over 10 amino acids. The germline V and J ends were trimmed by 7 bases and 1 base, with 4 bases remaining between them. Germline CDR1 reads DFQATT; CDR2 reads SNEGSKA (reference sequence). CDR3 residues: CSVGNTEAFF. Here the CDR3 DNA reads TGCAGTGTCGGGAACACTGAAGCTTTCTTT.

This clonotype was seen repeatedly, ten times or more. This rearrangement joins TRBV2 to TRBJ2-4; D remains unclear. This CDR3 has 17 residues. Looked up from germline, CDR1 is SNHLY and CDR2 is FYNNEI. V was clipped by 1 base and J by 0 bases, with 13 bases between them. This CDR3 reads CASSEEHQYKAKNIQYF. The CDR3 bases are TGTGCCAGCAGTGAAGAACATCAGTATAAAGCCAAAAACATTCAGTACTTC. The full variable domain, its missing parts supplied by reference TRBV2 and TRBJ2-4, is EPEVTQTPSHQVTQMGQEVILRCVPISNHLYFYWYRQILGQKVEFLVSFYNNEISEKSEIFDDQFSVERPDGSNFTLKIRSTKLEDSAMYFCASSEEHQYKAKNIQYFGAGTRLSVL.

This clonotype was counted many times. The chain employs TRBV20-1 and TRBJ2-5, with TRBD1 matching 8 bases. Losses at the gene ends were 6 bases for V and 2 bases for J; bases not matched to a gene: 11. The CDR3 totals 15 residues. Looked up from germline, CDR1 is DFQATT and CDR2 is SNEGSKA (reference sequence). The CDR3: CSATTRTGFQETQYF. CDR3 coding DNA: TGCAGTGCGACAACCCGGACAGGGTTTCAAGAGACCCAGTACTTC.

This clonotype was counted many times. The chain uses TRBV10-3 and TRBJ1-1; unclear D gene. The V gene lost 6 bases and the J gene lost 3 bases, with 11 bases spanning the gap. Germline V gene sequence: CDR1 ENHRY, CDR2 SYGVKD. This CDR3 has 13 amino acids. CDR3 sequence: CAIRGTMDTEAFF. The CDR3 region has the DNA TGTGCCATCAGGGGAACAATGGACACTGAAGCTTTCTTT.

This clonotype has a count of ten or more. The chain joins TRBV27 to TRBJ1-5, with 7 bases identical to TRBD1. In germline, CDR1 is MNHEY, CDR2 SMNVEV (reference sequence). Germline trimming cut 4 bases from V and 1 base from J; bases unmatched to any gene: 7. CDR3 length equals 16 residues. The DNA for the CDR3 is TGTGCCAGCAGTTCACAGGGGATAGGGAGCAATCAGCCCCAGCATTTT. It translates to CASSSQGIGSNQPQHF.

At least ten counts were recorded for this clonotype. V usage is TRBV28 and J usage is TRBJ1-6; no clear D. The germline V and J ends were trimmed by 8 bases and 5 bases, with 10 bases remaining between them. CDR1 MDHEN and CDR2 SYDVKM come from the germline V gene. The CDR3 is 13 amino acids. In DNA form, the CDR3 reads TGTGCCAGCGGAGCGGTACATAATTCACCCCTCCACTTT. Protein: CASGAVHNSPLHF.

This clonotype was picked up many times. The chain couples TRBV3-1 to TRBJ2-6, with TRBD1 identical over 8 bases. Germline V gene data show CDR1 as LGHDT and CDR2 as YNNKEL (reference sequence). With V trimmed by 4 bases and J by 7 bases, 12 bases remained unmatched. The CDR3 length is 17 residues. The CDR3 reads CASSRHRTGGKANVLTF. CDR3 nucleotides: TGTGCCAGCAGCCGCCACAGAACAGGGGGTAAAGCCAACGTCCTGACTTTC. The full variable domain, in which reference TRBV3-1 and TRBJ2-6 provide the parts outside the CDR3, is DTAVSQTPKYLVTQMGNDKSIKCEQNLGHDTMYWYKQDSKKFLKIMFSYNNKELIINETVPNRFSPKSPDKAHLNLHINSLELGDSAVYFCASSRHRTGGKANVLTFGAGSRLTVL.

The chain combines TRBV4-3 with TRBJ1-5; 9 bases agree with TRBD1. This CDR3 spans 16 amino acids. Germline V gene sequence: CDR1 LGHNA, CDR2 YSLEER. The trim removed 0 bases at V and 9 bases at J, leaving 9 bases unmatched. The chain's CDR3 is CASSQDADRGGRPQHF. CDR3 bases: TGCGCCAGCAGCCAAGATGCAGACAGGGGGGGGAGGCCCCAGCATTTT.

Ten or more counts support this clonotype. V and J are TRBV12-3 or TRBV12-4 and TRBJ1-1, with D perhaps matching TRBD1 (5 bases). V was trimmed by 3 bases and J by 6 bases, leaving 11 bases between them. The CDR3 is 13 residues long. CDR3: CASSFGGVPEAFF. The CDR3 coding sequence is TGTGCCAGCAGTTTTGGGGGGGTCCCTGAAGCTTTCTTT.

This clonotype came up many times. This chain uses TRBV3-1 with TRBJ1-1, with D unclear. There are 16 residues in the CDR3. Trimming removed 2 bases at V and 0 bases at J, with 13 bases between. Looked up from germline, CDR1 is LGHDT and CDR2 is YNNKEL (reference sequence). In DNA form, the CDR3 reads TGTGCCAGCAGCCAACCAGGTCTCGGGTTGAACACTGAAGCTTTCTTT. Amino acid sequence: CASSQPGLGLNTEAFF.

The sample holds a few counts of this clonotype. The gene calls are TRBV5-1 and TRBJ1-1; D gene unclear. V lost 4 bases and J 3 bases, leaving 10 bases between the germline ends. CDR1 is SGHRS and CDR2 is YFSETQ in the germline V gene. The CDR3 is made up of 13 amino acids. CDR3 coding DNA: TGCGCCAGCAGCCCGGTGGGAGACACTGAAGCTTTCTTT. As protein: CASSPVGDTEAFF. The full variable domain, its missing parts supplied by reference TRBV5-1 and TRBJ1-1, is KAGVTQTPRYLIKTRGQQVTLSCSPISGHRSVSWYQQTPGQGLQFLFEYFSETQRNKGNFPGRFSGRQFSNSRSEMNVSTLELGDSALYLCASSPVGDTEAFFGQGTRLTVV.

This clonotype was picked up many times. DNA of the CDR3: TGTGCCAGCAGCTCGATCCGAGAGGGGGGGGTCGCAGATACGCAGTATTTT. It specifies CASSSIREGGVADTQYF. The V and J genes are TRBV7-9 and TRBJ2-3; the D gene is possibly TRBD2 (7 bases). Trimming removed 4 bases at V and 4 bases at J, with 21 bases between. The CDR3 extends over 17 amino acids. Looked up from germline, CDR1 is SEHNR and CDR2 is FQNEAQ (reference sequence). The whole variable domain, remainder taken from reference TRBV7-9 and TRBJ2-3, is DTGVSQNPRHKITKRGQNVTFRCDPISEHNRLYWYRQTLGQGPEFLTYFQNEAQLEKSRLLSDRFSAERPKGSFSTLEIQRTEQGDSAMYLCASSSIREGGVADTQYFGPGTRLTVL.

This clonotype was detected ten times or more. The chain uses TRBV4-3 and TRBJ2-2; the match to TRBD1 covers 8 bases. CDR3 length: 20 residues. Unmatched junction bases numbered 22, after V lost 0 bases and J lost 10 bases. The germline CDR1 and CDR2 sequences are LGHNA and YSLEER. CDR3 bases: TGCGCCAGCAGCCAAGATCCGGTCGGACAGGGCACTCCATCGAGGGAGGAGCTGTTTTTT. Protein product: CASSQDPVGQGTPSREELFF.

This clonotype was detected ten times or more. This sequence joins TRBV15 and TRBJ2-5; D uncertain. V lost 1 base, J lost 2 bases, and 14 bases lay in between. The germline gives CDR1 LNHNV, CDR2 YYDKDF (reference sequence). This CDR3 has 16 residues. The CDR3, as DNA: TGTGCCACCAGCAGAGGAGCTAAGGCAGTACAAGAGACCCAGTACTTC. It specifies CATSRGAKAVQETQYF. Full variable domain (missing parts from reference TRBV15 and TRBJ2-5): DAMVIQNPRYQVTQFGKPVTLSCSQTLNHNVMYWYQQKSSQAPKLLFHYYDKDFNNEADTPDNFQSRRPNTSFCFLDIRSPGLGDTAMYLCATSRGAKAVQETQYFGPGTRLLVL.

This clonotype was seen repeatedly, ten times or more. This chain uses TRBV5-1 with TRBJ2-1, with D unresolved. The CDR3 contains 14 residues. The V gene's germline CDR1 is SGHRS and CDR2 YFSETQ. The V end was cut by 0 bases, the J end by 7 bases, with 11 bases between. As DNA, the CDR3 is TGCGCCAGCAGCTTGGCCAACCCGGAAAATGAGCAGTTCTTC. It encodes CASSLANPENEQFF.

This clonotype has at least ten counts. The rearrangement links TRBV20-1 to TRBJ2-7; D is unresolved. The CDR3 covers 13 residues. The V gene's germline CDR1 is DFQATT and CDR2 SNEGSKA (reference sequence). V was trimmed by 1 base and J by 1 base, leaving 8 bases between them. The DNA of the CDR3 is TGCAGTGCTAGAGTGATCCCTTCCTACGAGCAGTACTTC. It codes for CSARVIPSYEQYF.

This clonotype was detected many times. The V gene is TRBV7-2, the J gene TRBJ1-4, with D tentatively TRBD1 (5 bases). The CDR3 is 16 amino acids. From germline, CDR1 is SGHTA and CDR2 FQGNSA. V was trimmed by 5 bases and J by 0 bases, leaving 13 bases between them. CDR3 DNA sequence: TGTGCCAGCAGCCCGATGGGGGGTGCAACTAATGAAAAACTGTTTTTT. Amino acids: CASSPMGGATNEKLFF. The complete variable domain, with remaining parts taken from reference TRBV7-2 and TRBJ1-4, reads GAGVSQSPSNKVTEKGKDVELRCDPISGHTALYWYRQSLGQGLEFLIYFQGNSAPDKSGLPSDRFSAERTGGSVSTLTIQRTQQEDSAVYLCASSPMGGATNEKLFFGSGTQLSVL.

This clonotype appeared many times. CDR3 in DNA: TGTGCCAGCAGCCCGCTGCAGGAGACCCAGTACTTC. Protein: CASSPLQETQYF. The chain carries TRBV7-8 and TRBJ2-5; the D is unclear. Germline loops: CDR1 SGHVS, CDR2 FQNEAQ. The germline V and J ends were trimmed by 5 bases and 5 bases, with 9 bases remaining between them. This CDR3 is 12 amino acids long.

This clonotype was recorded at least ten times. The chain recombines TRBV7-2 with TRBJ2-3; 7 bases agree with TRBD2. This CDR3 contains 14 residues. J gave up 2 bases and V 4 bases, and 3 bases lay outside the gene matches. Germline assignment: CDR1 SGHTA and CDR2 FQGNSA. The CDR3 here is CASSSSGLTDTQYF. CDR3 nucleotides: TGTGCCAGCAGCTCTAGCGGACTCACAGATACGCAGTATTTT.

This clonotype has at least ten counts. The V call is TRBV6-5, the J call TRBJ2-5; 7 bases are shared with TRBD1. Germline V lookup: CDR1 MNHEY, CDR2 SVGAGI. This CDR3 contains 14 residues. With V trimmed by 0 bases and J by 5 bases, 3 bases remained unmatched. The chain's CDR3 is CASSYSTGRETQYF. Here the CDR3 DNA reads TGTGCCAGCAGTTACTCGACAGGGCGTGAGACCCAGTACTTC.

In its sample, this clonotype was seen many times. The rearrangement links TRBV20-1 to TRBJ2-6, with D unclear. This CDR3 region has 14 residues. The V and J ends lost 3 bases and 4 bases respectively, with 10 bases between them. Per germline, CDR1 DFQATT and CDR2 SNEGSKA (reference sequence). The CDR3 region is CSASLVPGANVLTF. CDR3 nucleotide sequence: TGCAGTGCTAGTCTGGTTCCCGGGGCCAACGTCCTGACTTTC.

In the case of this clonotype: This may stem from a read error, because a much larger clone lies one nucleotide away. The rearrangement uses TRBV28 and TRBJ2-3; 7 bases are shared with TRBD2. The CDR3 sequence is 15 residues long. Germline CDR1 is MDHEN and CDR2 is SYDVKM. The CDR3 DNA follows: TGTGACAGCAGCCCGGGGGGTGAGGCCACAGATACGCAGTATTTT. Amino acid sequence: CDSSPGGEATDTQYF. The entire variable domain, with the rest obtained from reference TRBV28 and TRBJ2-3, is as follows: DVKVTQSSRYLVKRTGEKVFLECVQDMDHENMFWYRQDPGLGLRLIYFSYDVKMKEKGDIPEGYSVSREKKERFSLILESASTNQTSMYLCDSSPGGEATDTQYFGPGTRLTVL.

This clonotype was counted ten times or more. The chain combines TRBV7-9 with TRBJ2-1, with 7 nucleotides matching TRBD1. V gave up 1 base and J gave up 3 bases; unmatched junction bases: 9. There are 17 residues in the CDR3. Germline assignment: CDR1 SEHNR and CDR2 FQNEAQ (reference sequence). This CDR3 is CASSLEDRIPLYNEQFF. The DNA for the CDR3 is TGTGCCAGCAGCTTAGAGGACAGGATACCTCTCTACAATGAGCAGTTCTTC.

This clonotype came up many times. CDR3: CASSSFRLAGMDTQYF. CDR3 DNA sequence: TGTGCCAGCAGCTCTTTCAGACTAGCGGGGATGGATACGCAGTATTTT. J is TRBJ2-3 and V is TRBV7-7; 11 nucleotides match TRBD2. V shed 4 bases and J 6 bases; nucleotides not matched to a gene: 9. This CDR3 contains 16 residues. Germline CDR1 reads SSHAT; CDR2 reads FNYEAQ (reference sequence).

This clonotype was found many times. The chain couples TRBV5-6 to TRBJ1-1; D is unclear. CDR1 is SGHDT, CDR2 YYEEEE, per germline. V lost 0 bases and J lost 5, with 8 bases in between. The CDR3 has 13 residues. Written as DNA, the CDR3 is TGTGCCAGCAGCTTGGGTCCCGAAACTGAAGCTTTCTTT. Its protein is CASSLGPETEAFF.

In this sample, this clonotype turned up many times. V and J are TRBV5-1 and TRBJ2-2; possible D gene TRBD2, 5 bases. Germline CDR1 reads SGHRS; CDR2 reads YFSETQ. The CDR3 runs 15 residues. The ends were cut back, 3 bases at V and 4 bases at J, with 13 bases in the middle. The CDR3 sequence: CASSSGLPGTGELFF. In DNA form, the CDR3 reads TGCGCCAGCAGCTCTGGACTCCCGGGCACCGGGGAGCTGTTTTTT.

In its sample, this clonotype was seen many times. The rearrangement links TRBV20-1 to TRBJ2-3; D gene ambiguous. The CDR3 is made up of 13 amino acids. CDR1 DFQATT and CDR2 SNEGSKA come from the germline V gene (reference sequence). The ends were cut back, 7 bases at V and 0 bases at J, with 11 bases in the middle. This chain's CDR3 is CSGFQMSTDTQYF. CDR3 DNA sequence: TGCAGTGGATTCCAAATGAGCACAGATACGCAGTATTTT.